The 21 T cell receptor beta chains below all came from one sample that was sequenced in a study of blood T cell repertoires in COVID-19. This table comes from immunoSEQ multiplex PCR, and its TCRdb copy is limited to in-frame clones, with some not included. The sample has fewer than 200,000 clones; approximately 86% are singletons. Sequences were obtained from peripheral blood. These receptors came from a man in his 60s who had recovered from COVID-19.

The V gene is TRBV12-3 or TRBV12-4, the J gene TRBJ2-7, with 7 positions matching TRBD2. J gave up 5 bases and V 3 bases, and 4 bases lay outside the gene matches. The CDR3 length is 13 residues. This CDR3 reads CASSLGGFDEQYF. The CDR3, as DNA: TGTGCCAGCAGTTTGGGGGGGTTCGACGAGCAGTACTTC.

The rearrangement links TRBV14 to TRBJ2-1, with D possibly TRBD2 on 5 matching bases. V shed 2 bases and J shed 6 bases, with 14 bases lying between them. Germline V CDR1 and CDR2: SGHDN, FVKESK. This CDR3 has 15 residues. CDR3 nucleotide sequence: TGTGCCAGCAGCCAACCAGGACTCCCTCTCAATGAGCAGTTCTTC. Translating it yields CASSQPGLPLNEQFF.

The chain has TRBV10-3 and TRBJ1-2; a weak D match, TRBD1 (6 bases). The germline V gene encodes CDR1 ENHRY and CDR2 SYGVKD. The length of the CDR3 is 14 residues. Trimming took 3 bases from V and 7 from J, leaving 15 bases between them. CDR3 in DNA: TGTGCCATCAGTGAACGGGAACAGGGAGTTGGCTACACCTTC. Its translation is CAISEREQGVGYTF.

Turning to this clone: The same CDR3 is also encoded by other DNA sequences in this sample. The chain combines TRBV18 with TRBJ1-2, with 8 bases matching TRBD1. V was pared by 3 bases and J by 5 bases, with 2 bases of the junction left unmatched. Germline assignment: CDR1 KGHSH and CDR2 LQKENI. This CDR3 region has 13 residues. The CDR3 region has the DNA TGTGCCAGCTCACCGGACAGGGTTTATGGCTACACCTTC. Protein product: CASSPDRVYGYTF.

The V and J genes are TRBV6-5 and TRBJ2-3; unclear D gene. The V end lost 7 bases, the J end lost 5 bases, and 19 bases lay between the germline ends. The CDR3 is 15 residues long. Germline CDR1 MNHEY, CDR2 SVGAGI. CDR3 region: CASTPLGRLGDTQYF. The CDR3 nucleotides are TGTGCCAGCACCCCCCTGGGCCGATTGGGAGATACGCAGTATTTT.

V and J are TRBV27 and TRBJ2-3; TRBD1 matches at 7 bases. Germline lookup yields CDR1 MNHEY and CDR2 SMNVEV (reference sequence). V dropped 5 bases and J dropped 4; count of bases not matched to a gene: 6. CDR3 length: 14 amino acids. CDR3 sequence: CASSPRQGSDTQYF. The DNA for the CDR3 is TGTGCCAGCAGTCCACGACAGGGTTCAGATACGCAGTATTTT.

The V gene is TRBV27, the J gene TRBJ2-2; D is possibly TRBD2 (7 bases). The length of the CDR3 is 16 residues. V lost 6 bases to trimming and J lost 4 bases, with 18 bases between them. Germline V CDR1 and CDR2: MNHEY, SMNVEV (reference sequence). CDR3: CASSSTKGGGTGELFF. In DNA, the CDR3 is TGTGCCAGCAGCTCCACCAAGGGGGGGGGCACCGGGGAGCTGTTTTTT.

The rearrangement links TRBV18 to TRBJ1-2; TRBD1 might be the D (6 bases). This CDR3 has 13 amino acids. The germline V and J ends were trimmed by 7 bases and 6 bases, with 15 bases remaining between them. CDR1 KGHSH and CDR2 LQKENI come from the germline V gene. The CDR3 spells CASLTGNNDGYTF. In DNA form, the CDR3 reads TGTGCCAGCTTAACAGGGAATAATGATGGCTACACCTTC. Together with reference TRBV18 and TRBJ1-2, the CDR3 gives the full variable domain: NAGVMQNPRHLVRRRGQEARLRCSPMKGHSHVYWYRQLPEEGLKFMVYLQKENIIDESGMPKERFSAEFPKEGPSILRIQQVVRGDSAAYFCASLTGNNDGYTFGSGTRLTVV.

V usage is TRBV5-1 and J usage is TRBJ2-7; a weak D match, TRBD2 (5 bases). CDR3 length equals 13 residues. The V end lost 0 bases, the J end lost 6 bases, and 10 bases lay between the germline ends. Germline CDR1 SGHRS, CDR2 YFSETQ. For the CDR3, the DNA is TGCGCCAGCAGCTTGGCGGCTAGCAGCGAGCAGTACTTC. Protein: CASSLAASSEQYF.

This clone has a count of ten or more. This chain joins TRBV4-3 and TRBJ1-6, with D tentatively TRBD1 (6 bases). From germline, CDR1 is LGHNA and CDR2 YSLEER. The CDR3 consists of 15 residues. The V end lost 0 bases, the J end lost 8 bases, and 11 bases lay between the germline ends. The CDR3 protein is CASSQEGAVDSPLHF. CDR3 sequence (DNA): TGCGCCAGCAGCCAAGAGGGGGCAGTGGATTCACCCCTCCACTTT.

CDR3 amino acids: CSASSAYSNQPQHF. The CDR3 DNA follows: TGCAGTGCTAGTAGCGCTTATAGCAATCAGCCCCAGCATTTT. This chain uses TRBV20-1 with TRBJ1-5; no firm D call. CDR1 DFQATT and CDR2 SNEGSKA come from the germline V gene (reference sequence). The CDR3 sequence is 14 residues long. V lost 3 bases and J lost 0, with 9 bases in between.

The CDR3 DNA follows: TGTGCCAGCAGCCAAGCGGCTATCACAACAGGACCTGGAAACACCATATATTTT. This encodes CASSQAAITTGPGNTIYF. The chain combines TRBV3-1 (or the pseudogene TRBV3-2) with TRBJ1-3; tentatively, D is TRBD1 (5 bases). V was clipped by 1 base and J by 2 bases, with 18 bases between them. CDR1 LGHDT and CDR2 YNNKEL come from the germline V gene (reference sequence). The CDR3 totals 18 residues.

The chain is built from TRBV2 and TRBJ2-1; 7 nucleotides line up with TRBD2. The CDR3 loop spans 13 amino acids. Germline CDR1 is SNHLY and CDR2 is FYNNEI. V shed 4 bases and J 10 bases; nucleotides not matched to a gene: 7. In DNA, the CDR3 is TGTGCCAGCAGTGCGGTTAAGGGAGGGGAGCAGTTCTTC. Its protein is CASSAVKGGEQFF.

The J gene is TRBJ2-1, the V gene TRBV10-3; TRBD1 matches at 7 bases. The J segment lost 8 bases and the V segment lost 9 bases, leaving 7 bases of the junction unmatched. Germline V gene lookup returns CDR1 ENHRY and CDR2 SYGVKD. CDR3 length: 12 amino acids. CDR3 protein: CAIGGWSDEQFF. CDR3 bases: TGTGCCATAGGGGGCTGGAGCGATGAGCAGTTCTTC.

The CDR3 reads CASSYDSNYGYTF. The DNA for the CDR3 is TGTGCCAGCAGTTACGACTCTAACTATGGCTACACCTTC. V gene TRBV6-5 combines with J gene TRBJ1-2, with D hard to call. Trimming removed 2 bases at V and 0 bases at J, with 4 bases between. Germline V lookup: CDR1 MNHEY, CDR2 SVGAGI. The CDR3 has 13 amino acids.

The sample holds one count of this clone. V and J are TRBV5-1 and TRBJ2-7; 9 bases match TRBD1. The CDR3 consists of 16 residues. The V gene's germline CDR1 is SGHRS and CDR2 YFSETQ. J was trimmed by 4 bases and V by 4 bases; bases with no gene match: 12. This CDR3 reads CASSPQGAGTTYEQYF. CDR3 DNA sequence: TGCGCCAGCAGCCCACAGGGGGCCGGGACTACTTACGAGCAGTACTTC.

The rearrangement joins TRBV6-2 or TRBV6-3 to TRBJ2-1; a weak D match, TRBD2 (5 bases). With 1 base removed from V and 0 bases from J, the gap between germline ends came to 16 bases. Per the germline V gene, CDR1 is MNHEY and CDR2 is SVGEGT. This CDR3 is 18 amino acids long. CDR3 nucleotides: TGTGCCAGCAGTTACTTACCGGGATACCAAAGCTCCTACAATGAGCAGTTCTTC. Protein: CASSYLPGYQSSYNEQFF.

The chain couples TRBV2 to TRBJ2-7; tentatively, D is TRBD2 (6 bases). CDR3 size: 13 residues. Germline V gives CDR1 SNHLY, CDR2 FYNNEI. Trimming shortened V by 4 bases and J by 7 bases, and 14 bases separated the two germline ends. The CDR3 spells CASSVGTRGEQYF. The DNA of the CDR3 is TGTGCCAGCAGTGTGGGGACTCGGGGGGAGCAGTACTTC.

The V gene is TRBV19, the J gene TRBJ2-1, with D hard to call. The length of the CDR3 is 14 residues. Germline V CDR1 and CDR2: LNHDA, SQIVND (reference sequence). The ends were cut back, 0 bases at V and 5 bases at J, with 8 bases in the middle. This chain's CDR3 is CASSIEEEHNEQFF. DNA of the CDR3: TGTGCCAGTAGTATAGAAGAGGAACACAATGAGCAGTTCTTC.

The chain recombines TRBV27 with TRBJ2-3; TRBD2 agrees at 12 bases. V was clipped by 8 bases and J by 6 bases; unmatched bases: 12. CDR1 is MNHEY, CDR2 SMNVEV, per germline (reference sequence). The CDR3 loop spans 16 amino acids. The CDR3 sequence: CASLKLAGGPLDTQYF. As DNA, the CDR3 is TGTGCCAGCCTTAAGCTAGCGGGGGGGCCCTTGGATACGCAGTATTTT.

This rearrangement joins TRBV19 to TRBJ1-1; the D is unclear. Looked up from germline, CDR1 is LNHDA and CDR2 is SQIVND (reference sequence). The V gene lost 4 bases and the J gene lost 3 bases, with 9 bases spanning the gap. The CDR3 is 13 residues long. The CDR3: CASSTTSDTEAFF. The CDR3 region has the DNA TGTGCCAGTAGTACCACCTCGGACACTGAAGCTTTCTTT.